This T cell receptor beta chain appears in the sequencing data of a study of T cell responses to AZD1222 COVID-19 vaccine. Across the study: Second doses at about 4 or about 12 weeks were pooled.

Between the trimmed V and J ends, which lost 4 bases and 2 bases, there was a span of 10 bases. This CDR3 has 14 amino acids. The V gene's germline CDR1 is LNHDA and CDR2 SQIVND (reference sequence). General study findings and limits: Breadth and depth of Spike-specific TCRs rose after two AZD1222 doses. Only six AZD1222 recipients tested seropositive at baseline. Within unmutated variant regions lay the reported targets of nearly half of spike-specific TCRs.

Sequencing used immunoSEQ multiplex PCR; TCRdb keeps in-frame clones, though not all of them. The table includes about 120,000 clones, about nine tenths detected once. Concerning this clone itself: What it binds is not known.

The sequence was obtained from an adult in good health. The chain joins TRBV19 to TRBJ2-3; tentative D call: TRBD2 (6 bases). Sequencing was performed on peripheral blood, taken on day 0 of AZD1222 vaccination. CDR3 in DNA: TGTGCCAGTAGTAACGGGAGACTCACAGATACGCAGTATTTT. Protein: CASSNGRLTDTQYF.